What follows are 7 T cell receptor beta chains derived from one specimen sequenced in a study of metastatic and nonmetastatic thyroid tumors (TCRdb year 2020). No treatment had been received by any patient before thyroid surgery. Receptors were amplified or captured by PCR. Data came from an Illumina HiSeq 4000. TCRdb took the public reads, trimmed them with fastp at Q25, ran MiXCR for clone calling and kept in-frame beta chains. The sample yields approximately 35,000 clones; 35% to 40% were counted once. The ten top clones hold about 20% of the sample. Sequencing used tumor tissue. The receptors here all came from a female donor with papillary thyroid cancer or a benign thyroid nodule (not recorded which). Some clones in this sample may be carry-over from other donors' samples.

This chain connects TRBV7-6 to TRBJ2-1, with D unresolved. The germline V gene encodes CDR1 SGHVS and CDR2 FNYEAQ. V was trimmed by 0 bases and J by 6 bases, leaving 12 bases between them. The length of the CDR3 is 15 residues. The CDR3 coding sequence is TGTGCCAGCAGCTTAGCATCTGTCCCGGGCAATGAGCAGTTCTTC. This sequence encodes CASSLASVPGNEQFF.

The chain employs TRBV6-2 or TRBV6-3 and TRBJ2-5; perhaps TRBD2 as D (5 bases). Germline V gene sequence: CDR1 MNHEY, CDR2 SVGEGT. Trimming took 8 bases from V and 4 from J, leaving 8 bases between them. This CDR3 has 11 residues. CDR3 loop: CASGERETQYF. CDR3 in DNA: TGTGCCAGCGGGGAGAGAGAGACCCAGTACTTC.

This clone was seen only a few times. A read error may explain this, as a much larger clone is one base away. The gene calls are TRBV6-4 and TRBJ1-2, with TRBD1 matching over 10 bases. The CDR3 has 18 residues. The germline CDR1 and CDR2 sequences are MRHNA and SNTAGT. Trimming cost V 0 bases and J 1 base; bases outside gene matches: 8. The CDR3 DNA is TGTGCCAGCAGTGACTCGAAGGGACAGGGGTCTATTAACTATGGCTACACCTTC. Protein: CASSDSKGQGSINYGYTF.

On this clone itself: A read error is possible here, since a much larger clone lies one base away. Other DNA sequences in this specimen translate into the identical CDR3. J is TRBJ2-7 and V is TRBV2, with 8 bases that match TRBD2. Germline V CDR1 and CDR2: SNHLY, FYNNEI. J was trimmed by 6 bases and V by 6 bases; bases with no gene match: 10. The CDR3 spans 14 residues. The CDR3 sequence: CASSDTGRESEQYF. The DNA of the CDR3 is TGTGCCAGCAGCGATACCGGGAGGGAGTCCGAGCAGTACTTC.

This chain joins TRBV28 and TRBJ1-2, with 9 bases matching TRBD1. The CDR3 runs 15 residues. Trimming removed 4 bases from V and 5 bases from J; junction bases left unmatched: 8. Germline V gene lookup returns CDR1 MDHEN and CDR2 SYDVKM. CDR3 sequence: CASSSTGQGGYGYTF. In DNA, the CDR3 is TGTGCCAGCAGTTCCACGGGACAGGGAGGGTATGGCTACACCTTC.

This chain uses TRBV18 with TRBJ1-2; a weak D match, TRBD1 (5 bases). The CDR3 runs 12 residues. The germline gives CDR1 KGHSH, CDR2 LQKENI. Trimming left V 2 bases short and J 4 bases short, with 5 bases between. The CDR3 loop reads CASSPGTYGYTF. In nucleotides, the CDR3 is TGTGCCAGCTCACCAGGGACCTATGGCTACACCTTC.

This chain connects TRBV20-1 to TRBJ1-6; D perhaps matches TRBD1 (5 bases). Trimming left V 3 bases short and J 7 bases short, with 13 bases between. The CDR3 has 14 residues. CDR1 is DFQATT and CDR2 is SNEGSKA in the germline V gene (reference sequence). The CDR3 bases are TGCAGTGCTAGTATGGCACAGGTGAATTCACCCCTCCACTTT. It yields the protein CSASMAQVNSPLHF.